Shown below are 28 T cell receptor beta chains from a single sample sequenced in a study of T cell clonotyping in hematopoietic cell transplantation. TCRdb's copy holds only in-frame clones and misses some; the assay was immunoSEQ multiplex PCR. The sample carries about 69,000 clones, 90% to 95% recorded once. The specimen sequenced was peripheral blood mononuclear cells. The receptors shown here come from a man aged 50 to 59 in good health. Some clones in this sample may be carry-over from other donors' samples.

The rearrangement uses TRBV14 and TRBJ2-1, with 7 bases lining up with TRBD2. The ends lost 2 bases at V and 4 bases at J; junction bases unmatched: 5. The CDR3 totals 15 residues. Germline V gene data show CDR1 as SGHDN and CDR2 as FVKESK. The CDR3 sequence is CASSQLGTTYNEQFF. In nucleotides, the CDR3 is TGTGCCAGCAGCCAATTAGGGACTACTTACAATGAGCAGTTCTTC.

For this clone: This specimen includes other DNA sequences encoding the same CDR3. The chain employs TRBV27 and TRBJ2-7; D unclear. Germline assignment: CDR1 MNHEY and CDR2 SMNVEV (reference sequence). CDR3 length: 9 amino acids. Trimming took 8 bases from V and 3 from J, leaving 2 bases between them. The CDR3 loop is CASGYEQYF. DNA for the CDR3: TGTGCCAGCGGCTACGAGCAGTACTTC.

V is TRBV11-2 and J is TRBJ1-2; D uncertain. In germline, CDR1 is SGHAT, CDR2 FQNNGV. Trimming removed 3 bases at V and 4 bases at J, with 9 bases between. The CDR3 totals 13 residues. The CDR3 spells CASSFGRLYGYTF. The CDR3 DNA sequence: TGTGCCAGCAGCTTCGGCAGGCTCTATGGCTACACCTTC. The complete variable domain, with remaining parts taken from reference TRBV11-2 and TRBJ1-2, reads EAGVAQSPRYKIIEKRQSVAFWCNPISGHATLYWYQQILGQGPKLLIQFQNNGVVDDSQLPKDRFSAERLKGVDSTLKIQPAKLEDSAVYLCASSFGRLYGYTFGSGTRLTVV.

This chain links TRBV9 with TRBJ2-1; a possible D gene is TRBD2 (5 bases). Germline loops: CDR1 SGDLS, CDR2 YYNGEE. This CDR3 comprises 14 residues. Trimming cost V 6 bases and J 0 bases, with 10 bases left between them. In DNA, the CDR3 is TGTGCCAGCATTGCTACTAGCTCCTACAATGAGCAGTTCTTC. Its protein is CASIATSSYNEQFF.

The V call is TRBV27, the J call TRBJ2-1, with D maybe TRBD2 (5 bases). Germline loops: CDR1 MNHEY, CDR2 SMNVEV (reference sequence). V dropped 1 base and J dropped 4 bases, with 14 bases sitting between them. The CDR3 runs to 16 residues. CDR3 loop: CASSLFEGLFYNEQFF. Here the CDR3 DNA reads TGTGCCAGCAGTTTATTTGAGGGCCTTTTTTACAATGAGCAGTTCTTC.

The V gene is TRBV2, the J gene TRBJ1-4, with D possibly matching TRBD1 (6 bases). Germline V gene data show CDR1 as SNHLY and CDR2 as FYNNEI. The CDR3 length is 14 residues. V shed 3 bases and J shed 1 base, with 6 bases lying between them. The CDR3 region is CASSETGTNEKLFF. The CDR3, as DNA: TGTGCCAGCAGTGAGACAGGAACTAATGAAAAACTGTTTTTT.

CDR3 in DNA: TGTGCCAGCGGAGAGAGGTCCCATGGCTACACCTTC. Translated, it gives CASGERSHGYTF. This chain connects TRBV6-6 to TRBJ1-2; D is unclear. The CDR3 has 12 amino acids. V was trimmed by 8 bases and J by 6 bases, leaving 13 bases between them. Germline V gene lookup returns CDR1 MNHNY and CDR2 SVGAGI (reference sequence).

The rearrangement joins TRBV27 to TRBJ2-2; TRBD1 agrees at 7 bases. CDR1 is MNHEY, CDR2 SMNVEV, per germline (reference sequence). V was clipped by 6 bases and J by 2 bases; unmatched bases: 9. This CDR3 is built from 16 residues. CDR3 sequence reads: CASSPFGDRNTGELFF. The CDR3, as DNA: TGTGCCAGCAGCCCCTTTGGGGACAGAAACACCGGGGAGCTGTTTTTT.

The rearrangement uses TRBV6-4 and TRBJ2-2; 7 bases match TRBD2. Germline assignment: CDR1 MRHNA and CDR2 SNTAGT. This CDR3 has 13 amino acids. J was trimmed by 0 bases and V by 11 bases; bases with no gene match: 3. CDR3 in amino acids: CASAGANTGELFF. The CDR3 DNA reads as TGTGCCTCGGCGGGGGCGAACACCGGGGAGCTGTTTTTT.

This clone occurred once. The V gene is TRBV15, the J gene TRBJ2-7; D is unresolved. The CDR3 is 13 residues long. The germline gives CDR1 LNHNV, CDR2 YYDKDF (reference sequence). V lost 6 bases, J lost 3 bases, and 12 bases lay in between. The CDR3 reads CATSNGDSYEQYF. The CDR3 DNA sequence: TGTGCCACCAGTAACGGCGATAGCTACGAGCAGTACTTC. Variable domain in full (rest from reference TRBV15 and TRBJ2-7): DAMVIQNPRYQVTQFGKPVTLSCSQTLNHNVMYWYQQKSSQAPKLLFHYYDKDFNNEADTPDNFQSRRPNTSFCFLDIRSPGLGDTAMYLCATSNGDSYEQYFGPGTRLTVT.

J is TRBJ2-7 and V is TRBV25-1; TRBD2 matches at 10 bases. Losses at the gene ends were 2 bases for V and 3 bases for J; bases not matched to a gene: 7. This CDR3 contains 16 residues. Germline-derived CDR1 and CDR2 are MGHDK and SYGVNS. CDR3 nucleotide sequence: TGTGCCAGCAGTGAACAGTCTAGCGGGAGTATCTACGAGCAGTACTTC. Translated: CASSEQSSGSIYEQYF.

The chain employs TRBV28 and TRBJ2-6; maybe TRBD1 (6 bases). Germline CDR1 is MDHEN and CDR2 is SYDVKM. The CDR3 length is 14 residues. Between the trimmed V and J ends, which lost 6 bases and 2 bases, there was a span of 8 bases. The DNA for the CDR3 is TGTGCCAGCAGGGCAGGGGCTGGGGCCAACGTCCTGACTTTC. This codes for CASRAGAGANVLTF. Full variable domain (rest looked up from reference TRBV28 and TRBJ2-6): DVKVTQSSRYLVKRTGEKVFLECVQDMDHENMFWYRQDPGLGLRLIYFSYDVKMKEKGDIPEGYSVSREKKERFSLILESASTNQTSMYLCASRAGAGANVLTFGAGSRLTVL.

This clone was detected a few times. The chain is built from TRBV28 and TRBJ1-4; D gene uncertain. The CDR3 contains 14 residues. Germline CDR1 and CDR2: MDHEN and SYDVKM. The V gene lost 3 bases and the J gene lost 2 bases, with 7 bases spanning the gap. This CDR3 is CASSFGGTNEKLFF. As DNA, the CDR3 is TGTGCCAGCAGTTTTGGAGGGACTAATGAAAAACTGTTTTTT.

The chain couples TRBV5-1 to TRBJ2-3; D gene ambiguous. The germline CDR1 and CDR2 sequences are SGHRS and YFSETQ. V dropped 4 bases and J dropped 6 bases, with 15 bases sitting between them. The CDR3 has 14 residues. The CDR3 DNA reads TGCGCCAGCAGCCCCCAGAGGTTTCCCGATACGCAGTATTTT. Translating it yields CASSPQRFPDTQYF. Complete variable domain (other parts from reference TRBV5-1 and TRBJ2-3): KAGVTQTPRYLIKTRGQQVTLSCSPISGHRSVSWYQQTPGQGLQFLFEYFSETQRNKGNFPGRFSGRQFSNSRSEMNVSTLELGDSALYLCASSPQRFPDTQYFGPGTRLTVL.

The V call is TRBV5-1, the J call TRBJ1-1; D remains ambiguous. Germline V gene lookup returns CDR1 SGHRS and CDR2 YFSETQ. Trimming removed 0 bases at V and 5 bases at J, with 8 bases between. This CDR3 contains 13 residues. Here the CDR3 reads CASSLAPNTEAFF. The CDR3 region has the DNA TGCGCCAGCAGCTTGGCTCCAAATACTGAAGCTTTCTTT.

The rearrangement joins TRBV2 to TRBJ1-5, with 9 nucleotides matching TRBD1. V shed 6 bases, J shed 7 bases, and the junction held 7 bases outside the gene matches. CDR3 length: 14 amino acids. Germline assignment: CDR1 SNHLY and CDR2 FYNNEI. The CDR3 sequence is CASRGTGSVQPQHF. CDR3 nucleotides: TGTGCCAGCAGGGGGACAGGGTCGGTACAGCCCCAGCATTTT.

The gene calls are TRBV27 and TRBJ2-3; D is ambiguous. Germline values: CDR1 MNHEY, CDR2 SMNVEV (reference sequence). The V gene lost 6 bases and the J gene lost 5 bases, with 9 bases spanning the gap. The CDR3 sequence is 12 residues long. The CDR3 DNA follows: TGTGCCAGCAGCGTAGCTGGAGATACGCAGTATTTT. Protein product: CASSVAGDTQYF.

This clone showed up just once. The chain carries TRBV10-3 and TRBJ2-5; perhaps TRBD2 as D (5 bases). This CDR3 is 11 amino acids long. Germline CDR1 and CDR2: ENHRY and SYGVKD. V was cut by 4 bases and J by 5 bases, with 5 bases left in between. CDR3 protein: CAISGGETQYF. The CDR3, as DNA: TGTGCCATCAGTGGAGGGGAGACCCAGTACTTC.

The chain joins TRBV2 to TRBJ2-2, with TRBD2 as a possible D gene (5 bases). The CDR3 sequence is 12 residues long. Trimming removed 8 bases at V and 7 bases at J, with 11 bases between. CDR1 SNHLY and CDR2 FYNNEI come from the germline V gene. CDR3 sequence reads: CASLRLNGELFF. For the CDR3, the DNA is TGTGCCAGCCTAAGACTAAACGGGGAGCTGTTTTTT.

The genes are TRBV28 and TRBJ2-5; D remains ambiguous. Trimming took off 2 bases at V and 5 bases at J, with 6 bases between the two ends. This CDR3 has 12 amino acids. Germline V gene lookup returns CDR1 MDHEN and CDR2 SYDVKM. CDR3 protein: CASSLRRETQYF. DNA of the CDR3: TGTGCCAGCAGTTTAAGGCGGGAGACCCAGTACTTC.

This clone has just a few counts. The chain couples TRBV6-1 to TRBJ1-5, with D uncertain. Trimming took 1 base from V and 13 from J, leaving 5 bases between them. CDR3 size: 10 residues. Looked up from germline, CDR1 is MNHNS and CDR2 is SASEGT. The CDR3 region has the DNA TGTGCCAGCAGTGAAGGGGTTCAGCATTTT. Amino acid sequence: CASSEGVQHF.

The rearrangement joins TRBV7-2 to TRBJ2-2, with D uncertain. CDR3 length: 11 amino acids. V was clipped by 5 bases and J by 5 bases, with 3 bases between them. CDR1 and CDR2 (germline): SGHTA, FQGNSA. This CDR3 is CASSPTGELFF. In DNA form, the CDR3 reads TGTGCCAGCAGCCCGACCGGGGAGCTGTTTTTT.

J is TRBJ1-1 and V is TRBV28; possible D gene TRBD1, 6 bases. V was cut by 5 bases and J by 7 bases, with 11 bases left in between. Germline CDR1 is MDHEN and CDR2 is SYDVKM. This CDR3 has 12 residues. The CDR3 loop reads CASSVTGLEAFF. CDR3 bases: TGTGCCAGCAGTGTGACAGGCCTTGAAGCTTTCTTT. The variable domain in full, completed from reference TRBV28 and TRBJ1-1, reads DVKVTQSSRYLVKRTGEKVFLECVQDMDHENMFWYRQDPGLGLRLIYFSYDVKMKEKGDIPEGYSVSREKKERFSLILESASTNQTSMYLCASSVTGLEAFFGQGTRLTVV.

The CDR3 loop is CASSGSGTYTGELFF. The DNA for the CDR3 is TGTGCCAGCAGTGGATCGGGGACCTACACCGGGGAGCTGTTTTTT. The V gene is TRBV28, the J gene TRBJ2-2, with D perhaps TRBD1 or TRBD2 (5 bases each). V shed 5 bases and J shed 3 bases, with 13 bases lying between them. Germline CDR1 is MDHEN and CDR2 is SYDVKM. The CDR3 is made up of 15 amino acids.

V is TRBV30 and J is TRBJ1-1; tentatively, D is TRBD1 (5 bases). CDR1 GTSNPN and CDR2 SVGIG come from the germline V gene (reference sequence). CDR3 length equals 14 residues. V dropped 5 bases and J dropped 1 base, with 14 bases sitting between them. The CDR3 is CAWSPGRTNTEAFF. The CDR3 DNA follows: TGTGCCTGGTCCCCGGGACGGACGAACACTGAAGCTTTCTTT.

The CDR3 coding sequence is TGTGCCAGCAAATTGGGGGCGAACACCGGGGAGCTGTTTTTT. Its translation: CASKLGANTGELFF. V gene TRBV28 combines with J gene TRBJ2-2; D might be TRBD1 or TRBD2, each matching 5 bases. V was pared by 7 bases and J by 0 bases, with 9 bases between. Per the germline V gene, CDR1 is MDHEN and CDR2 is SYDVKM. This CDR3 contains 14 residues.

This clone was found once. The junction does not match germline at one end; this may be a read error. The CDR3 is CASSPLSGRLHF. DNA of the CDR3: TGTGCCAGCAGTCCACTCTCCGGGAGATTACACTTC. The rearrangement links TRBV11-1 to TRBJ1-2; no definite D call. Germline V CDR1 and CDR2: SGHAT, FQDESV (reference sequence). This CDR3 contains 12 residues. The full variable domain, completed using reference TRBV11-1 and TRBJ1-2, is EAEVAQSPRYKITEKSQAVAFWCDPISGHATLYWYRQILGQGPELLVQFQDESVVDDSQLPKDRFSAERLKGVDSTLKIQPAELGDSAMYLCASSPLSGRLHFGSGTRLTVV.

The V and J genes are TRBV6-1 and TRBJ1-1; 7 bases match TRBD1. The CDR3 runs to 14 residues. Losses at the gene ends were 6 bases for V and 3 bases for J; bases not matched to a gene: 7. Germline V gene sequence: CDR1 MNHNS, CDR2 SASEGT. The CDR3 is CASRAGTAYTEAFF. DNA for the CDR3: TGTGCCAGCAGAGCAGGGACAGCTTACACTGAAGCTTTCTTT.